This is a list of T cell receptor beta chains from one sample in a study of a mutant IDH1 vaccine in newly diagnosed glioma. These TCRs' antigens remain unknown. The assay was immunoSEQ multiplex PCR, and TCRdb's table has in-frame clones only and misses some. The table records some 44,000 clones, roughly four fifths of them present only once. Sequencing was performed on PBMCs, taken from a glioma patient whose treatment included an IDH1 peptide vaccine. The receptors come from a woman aged 50 to 60 with glioma. CDR3s include the opening cysteine and the closing phenylalanine or tryptophan. D genes are given only for firm matches. Expanded clones are given a class, and other clones once, few, many or no size at all.

size	D	V	J	DNA	CDR3
-	TRBD2	TRBV9	TRBJ2-4	TGTGCCAGCAGCGTTTCGGGGGGGGGTCCCGGGGCCAAAAACATTCAGTACTTC	CASSVSGGGPGAKNIQYF
-	-	TRBV14	TRBJ2-5	TGTGCCAGCAGCCAAGGGCAGACCCAGTACTTC	CASSQGQTQYF
-	-	TRBV18	TRBJ1-4	TGTGCCAGCTCACTCTATCCACACGGGTCTAATGAAAAACTGTTTTTT	CASSLYPHGSNEKLFF
-	-	TRBV6-6	TRBJ2-1	TGTGCCAGCAGTTATCGACTAGAGAATAATGAGCAGTTCTTC	CASSYRLENNEQFF
-	-	TRBV6-5	TRBJ2-1	TGTGCCAGCAGTTACCGCTACAGTAGTTTCAATGAGCAGTTCTTC	CASSYRYSSFNEQFF
-	-	TRBV19	TRBJ1-1	TGTGCCAGTAGTTTCGGAGGGGCCAGGCTGGGCGCTTTCTTT	CASSFGGARLGAFF
-	-	TRBV9	TRBJ2-2	TGTGCCAGCAGTGGAGTGAACACCGGGGAGCTGTTTTTT	CASSGVNTGELFF
-	-	TRBV15	TRBJ1-2	TGTGCCACCAGCAGAGATAACTATGGCTACACCTTC	CATSRDNYGYTF
-	TRBD1	TRBV10-3	TRBJ1-1	TGTGCCACGTCAGGGGGCTGGAACACTGAAGCTTTCTTT	CATSGGWNTEAFF
-	-	TRBV5-1	TRBJ1-3	TGCGCCAGCAGCTCAGACCCCTCTGGAAACACCATATATTTT	CASSSDPSGNTIYF
-	-	TRBV19	TRBJ1-5	TGTGCCAGTAGCCAAATAGGGGGGGATCAGCCCCAGCATTTT	CASSQIGGDQPQHF
-	-	TRBV19	TRBJ1-2	TGTGCCAGTAGTACCTCGGGACTTCCCGCCTATGGCTACACCTTC	CASSTSGLPAYGYTF
-	TRBD1	TRBV5-6	TRBJ2-7	TGTGCCAGCAGCCCGGACAGGGTCCAAGGCGAGCAGTACTTC	CASSPDRVQGEQYF
-	-	TRBV15	TRBJ1-1	TGTGCCACCAGCAGAGAGCGGAACACTGAAGCTTTCTTT	CATSRERNTEAFF
-	-	TRBV27	TRBJ1-3	TGTGCCAGCCCAGGGAAGGGGGCTGGAAACACCATATATTTT	CASPGKGAGNTIYF
-	-	TRBV29-1	TRBJ2-1	TGCAGCGTTGATTTGGATTGGGGAAGAGTAGATGAGCAGTTCTTC	CSVDLDWGRVDEQFF
-	-	TRBV16	TRBJ1-1	TGTGCCAGCAGCCAATCGACGGAAGGAACTGAAGCTTTCTTT	CASSQSTEGTEAFF
-	TRBD2	TRBV7-3	TRBJ2-1	TGTGCCAGCAGCTTGAGGACTAGCCACAATGAGCAGTTCTTC	CASSLRTSHNEQFF
-	-	TRBV5-4	TRBJ2-7	TGTGCCAGCAGCTCCCAGGGGGGAGCCTACGAGCAGTACTTC	CASSSQGGAYEQYF
-	TRBD1	TRBV6-1	TRBJ2-3	TGTGCCATCCAGCAGGGGGTGGCAGATACGCAGTATTTT	CAIQQGVADTQYF
-	-	TRBV21-1	TRBJ1-5	TGTGCCAGCAGCAAAGAGATTAATGGCCAGCCCCAGCATTTT	CASSKEINGQPQHF
-	-	TRBV14	TRBJ1-1	TGTGCCAGCAGCCGGTGGACTGAAGCTTTCTTT	CASSRWTEAFF
once	TRBD1	TRBV7-9	TRBJ2-7	TGTGCCAGCAGCTTGGGGACAGGGGGCCTCGAGCAGTACTTC	CASSLGTGGLEQYF
-	-	TRBV5-1	TRBJ1-6	TGCGCCAGCAGCGCAGGGTTAGGCTATAATTCACCCCTCCACTTT	CASSAGLGYNSPLHF
-	-	TRBV11-2	TRBJ2-3	TGTGCCAGCAGCCCCATCCTGAGCACAGATACGCAGTATTTT	CASSPILSTDTQYF
-	-	TRBV7-8	TRBJ1-2	TGTGCCAGCACTCGGGAGGGTGCGGGTGGCTACACCTTC	CASTREGAGGYTF
-	-	TRBV9	TRBJ1-4	TGTGCCAGCAGCGTCGGCGGGCATGAAAAACTGTTTTTT	CASSVGGHEKLFF
-	-	TRBV27	TRBJ1-5	TGTGCCAGCAGGAGACAAGGAGGGGTTGGTCAGCCCCAGCATTTT	CASRRQGGVGQPQHF
-	-	TRBV5-4	TRBJ2-3	TGTGCCAGCAGCTCGACAGATTCCACAGATACGCAGTATTTT	CASSSTDSTDTQYF
-	TRBD1	TRBV11-2	TRBJ1-2	TGTGCCAGCAGCTCCCTAAAGAAGGGACAGGGTCAGGGCTACACCTTC	CASSSLKKGQGQGYTF
-	-	TRBV29-1	TRBJ1-2	TGCAGCGTTTCTCCTGACAGAACCTACACCTTC	CSVSPDRTYTF